This entry lists 19 T cell receptor beta chains sequenced from one sample in a study of blood T cell repertoires in COVID-19. TCRdb keeps only in-frame clones here, not all; method: immunoSEQ multiplex PCR. The data hold approximately 120,000 clones, with around 80% observed a single time. Material: peripheral blood. These receptors originate from a human donor in a cohort sampled during active or convalescent COVID-19.

The rearrangement links TRBV6-5 to TRBJ1-1; TRBD1 matches at 7 bases. V lost 7 bases to trimming and J lost 2 bases; unmatched junction nucleotides: 7. CDR3 length: 14 amino acids. Germline CDR1 reads MNHEY; CDR2 reads SVGAGI. The CDR3: CASKQGQTNTEAFF. CDR3 in DNA: TGTGCCAGCAAGCAGGGACAGACCAACACTGAAGCTTTCTTT.

The J gene is TRBJ1-2, the V gene TRBV6-6, with a weak D call TRBD1 (5 bases). V lost 0 bases and J 4 bases, leaving 9 bases between the germline ends. Germline V gives CDR1 MNHNY, CDR2 SVGAGI (reference sequence). The CDR3 loop spans 14 amino acids. The CDR3 protein is CASSYSQGIYGYTF. The DNA of the CDR3 is TGTGCCAGCAGTTACTCTCAGGGCATCTATGGCTACACCTTC.

This chain uses TRBV6-5 with TRBJ2-4; 8 nucleotides line up with TRBD1. Germline-derived CDR1 and CDR2 are MNHEY and SVGAGI. This CDR3 contains 16 residues. Unmatched junction bases numbered 12, after V lost 2 bases and J lost 9 bases. CDR3 sequence (DNA): TGTGCCAGCAGTTACACCGGGACAGGAAGGTTCGGCATTCAGTACTTC. This translates into CASSYTGTGRFGIQYF.

This rearrangement joins TRBV4-3 to TRBJ2-3; D not certain. CDR1 is LGHNA and CDR2 is YSLEER in the germline V gene. Between the trimmed V and J ends, which lost 0 bases and 4 bases, there was a span of 11 bases. The CDR3 has 15 residues. CDR3 nucleotide sequence: TGCGCCAGCAGCCAAGAAAGGCGGATCTCAGATACGCAGTATTTT. This translates into CASSQERRISDTQYF.

This clone was recorded a few times. The V and J genes are TRBV7-2 and TRBJ1-2, with 9 bases fitting TRBD1. With V trimmed by 2 bases and J by 0 bases, 10 bases remained unmatched. The germline CDR1 and CDR2 sequences are SGHTA and FQGNSA. The CDR3 sequence is 18 residues long. CDR3: CASSLTGQGAGTNYGYTF. For the CDR3, the DNA is TGTGCCAGCAGCTTAACGGGACAGGGAGCGGGAACTAACTATGGCTACACCTTC. The variable domain in full, with the rest retrieved from reference TRBV7-2 and TRBJ1-2, is GAGVSQSPSNKVTEKGKDVELRCDPISGHTALYWYRQSLGQGLEFLIYFQGNSAPDKSGLPSDRFSAERTGGSVSTLTIQRTQQEDSAVYLCASSLTGQGAGTNYGYTFGSGTRLTVV.

V and J are TRBV6-6 and TRBJ2-5; possible D gene TRBD2, 6 bases. The length of the CDR3 is 16 residues. CDR1 and CDR2 from the germline V gene are MNHNY and SVGAGI (reference sequence). With 7 bases removed from V and 1 base from J, the gap between germline ends came to 19 bases. CDR3 sequence (DNA): TGTGCCAGCACCCTCGGCAATCTAGCGATCCAAGAGACCCAGTACTTC. Translation gives CASTLGNLAIQETQYF.

The chain couples TRBV10-3 to TRBJ1-5; 7 positions agree with TRBD1. The germline V gene encodes CDR1 ENHRY and CDR2 SYGVKD. The CDR3 totals 13 residues. V was clipped by 5 bases and J by 11 bases; unmatched bases: 9. This CDR3 reads CAISPGTDRTQHF. Here the CDR3 DNA reads TGTGCCATCAGTCCCGGGACAGATCGGACCCAGCATTTT.

The chain combines TRBV28 with TRBJ1-2; D perhaps matches TRBD1 (6 bases). Germline loops: CDR1 MDHEN, CDR2 SYDVKM. Trimming stripped 3 bases from V and 8 bases from J, with 10 bases between. The CDR3 extends over 12 amino acids. CDR3 residues: CASSFGGRGYTF. In DNA, the CDR3 is TGTGCCAGCAGTTTTGGGGGCCGAGGCTACACCTTC.

The chain is built from TRBV19 and TRBJ2-7; 11 bases align to TRBD1. Germline-derived CDR1 and CDR2 are LNHDA and SQIVND (reference sequence). J gave up 2 bases and V 4 bases, and 7 bases lay outside the gene matches. The CDR3 length is 16 residues. Here the CDR3 DNA reads TGTGCCAGTAGTACCATGGACAGGGGGCTACCCTACGAGCAGTACTTC. Translated: CASSTMDRGLPYEQYF.

The J gene is TRBJ2-1, the V gene TRBV7-3, with 8 bases matching TRBD2. With V trimmed by 2 bases and J by 4 bases, 13 bases remained unmatched. The germline gives CDR1 SGHTA, CDR2 FQGTGA. CDR3 length: 18 amino acids. CDR3 bases: TGTGCCAGCAGCTTACGGGCGGCTAGCGGGTGGCCTTACAATGAGCAGTTCTTC. Encoded protein: CASSLRAASGWPYNEQFF.

The rearrangement links TRBV5-1 to TRBJ1-2; 9 nucleotides line up with TRBD1. Per the germline V gene, CDR1 is SGHRS and CDR2 is YFSETQ. Germline trimming cut 6 bases from V and 7 bases from J; bases unmatched to any gene: 13. The CDR3 spans 15 residues. The CDR3 DNA reads TGCGCCAGCAACTCGGTTGGGACAGGGACCGGTGGCTACACCTTC. It encodes CASNSVGTGTGGYTF. The complete variable domain, with remaining parts taken from reference TRBV5-1 and TRBJ1-2, reads KAGVTQTPRYLIKTRGQQVTLSCSPISGHRSVSWYQQTPGQGLQFLFEYFSETQRNKGNFPGRFSGRQFSNSRSEMNVSTLELGDSALYLCASNSVGTGTGGYTFGSGTRLTVV.

The rearrangement links TRBV6-2 or TRBV6-3 to TRBJ2-1, with 16 bases matching TRBD2. This CDR3 is built from 17 residues. Germline lookup yields CDR1 MNHEY and CDR2 SVGEGT. Trimming took 6 bases from V and 4 from J; bases not matched to a gene: 6. CDR3 DNA sequence: TGTGCCAGCAGCAAGGGACTAGCGGGAGGGCTATACAATGAGCAGTTCTTC. Protein: CASSKGLAGGLYNEQFF.

This clone was seen more than once but under ten times. V usage is TRBV6-5 and J usage is TRBJ2-2; 7 nucleotides match TRBD1. Germline CDR1 is MNHEY and CDR2 is SVGAGI. CDR3 size: 15 residues. J gave up 5 bases and V 6 bases, and 9 bases lay outside the gene matches. This chain's CDR3 is CASSVDRRRTGELFF. CDR3 bases: TGTGCCAGCAGCGTGGACAGGCGTAGAACCGGGGAGCTGTTTTTT.

The V gene is TRBV19, the J gene TRBJ1-1, with unresolved D. V gave up 5 bases and J gave up 0 bases, with 13 bases separating them. This CDR3 is 15 amino acids long. CDR1 LNHDA and CDR2 SQIVND come from the germline V gene (reference sequence). The CDR3 reads CASSPNRAMNTEAFF. The CDR3 bases are TGTGCCAGTAGTCCCAACAGAGCTATGAACACTGAAGCTTTCTTT.

This clone showed up just a few times. This chain joins TRBV7-2 and TRBJ2-5; D gene uncertain. Trimming shortened V by 5 bases and J by 7 bases, and 17 bases separated the two germline ends. Germline V lookup: CDR1 SGHTA, CDR2 FQGNSA. The CDR3 is 14 residues long. DNA for the CDR3: TGTGCCAGCAGCCCGCCGGGTCTACCGGGGACCCAGTACTTC. Protein product: CASSPPGLPGTQYF. Full variable domain (outside the CDR3, taken from reference TRBV7-2 and TRBJ2-5): GAGVSQSPSNKVTEKGKDVELRCDPISGHTALYWYRQSLGQGLEFLIYFQGNSAPDKSGLPSDRFSAERTGGSVSTLTIQRTQQEDSAVYLCASSPPGLPGTQYFGPGTRLLVL.

The chain uses TRBV7-9 and TRBJ2-7; 13 nucleotides line up with TRBD2. This CDR3 is built from 18 residues. Germline CDR1 reads SEHNR; CDR2 reads FQNEAQ (reference sequence). V trimming: 4 bases; J trimming: 3 bases; junction bases outside the gene matches: 12. The DNA for the CDR3 is TGTGCCAGCAGCTACCCCCCTAGGACTAGCGGGAGAAGCTACGAGCAGTACTTC. Translated: CASSYPPRTSGRSYEQYF.

The chain recombines TRBV13 with TRBJ2-5; possible D gene TRBD2, 5 bases. This CDR3 region has 12 residues. The germline CDR1 and CDR2 sequences are PRHDT and FYEKMQ (reference sequence). Trimming stripped 5 bases from V and 5 bases from J, with 9 bases between. The CDR3 coding sequence is TGTGCCAGCAGCCGGACGGGGGAGACCCAGTACTTC. Its translation: CASSRTGETQYF.

The CDR3 DNA follows: TGTGCCAGTAGTATTACAGGGGGCTCCTACAATGAGCAGTTCTTC. It specifies CASSITGGSYNEQFF. The chain links TRBV19 to TRBJ2-1; TRBD1 matches 8 bases. V shed 3 bases and J 0 bases; nucleotides not matched to a gene: 1. From germline, CDR1 is LNHDA and CDR2 SQIVND (reference sequence). CDR3 length: 15 amino acids.

The rearrangement links TRBV9 to TRBJ1-2, with D possibly being TRBD1 (6 bases). Per the germline V gene, CDR1 is SGDLS and CDR2 is YYNGEE. The CDR3 runs 16 residues. V was clipped by 2 bases and J by 2 bases, with 16 bases between them. CDR3 bases: TGTGCCAGCAGCGTTTATGGGGACACAAAAAACTATGGCTACACCTTC. Translating gives CASSVYGDTKNYGYTF.